This T cell receptor beta chain is from a study of blood T cell repertoires in COVID-19. The trim removed 6 bases at V and 2 bases at J, leaving 7 bases unmatched. The CDR3 has 15 residues. Germline loops: CDR1 MNHEY, CDR2 SMNVEV (reference sequence). Clones were sequenced by immunoSEQ multiplex PCR, and TCRdb holds only the in-frame ones, with some missing. The table records roughly 220,000 clones, 86% of them present only once. The rearrangement links TRBV27 to TRBJ2-1, with TRBD1 matching 7 bases. The sequence derives from a woman in her 50s with COVID-19, enrolled during active disease. Material for sequencing was peripheral blood. In DNA, the CDR3 is TGTGCCAGCAGATGGACAGGTCTTACCTACAATGAGCAGTTCTTC. It specifies CASRWTGLTYNEQFF.